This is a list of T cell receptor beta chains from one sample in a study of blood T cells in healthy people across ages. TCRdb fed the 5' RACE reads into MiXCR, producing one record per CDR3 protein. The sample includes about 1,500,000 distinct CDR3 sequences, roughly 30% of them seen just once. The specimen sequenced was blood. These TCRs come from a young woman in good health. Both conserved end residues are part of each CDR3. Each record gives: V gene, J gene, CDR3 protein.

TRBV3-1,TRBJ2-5,CASSQWTQETQYF
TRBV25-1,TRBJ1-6,CASRDREEAPLHF
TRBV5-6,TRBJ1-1,CASSTGADPEAFF
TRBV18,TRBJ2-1,CASSPRKSGSNEQFF
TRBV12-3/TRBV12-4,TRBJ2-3,CASSGGGSSSTDTQYF
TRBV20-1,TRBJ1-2,CSAQGGQGLFTF
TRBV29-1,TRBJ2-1,CSESLAGIGYEQFF
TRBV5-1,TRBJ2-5,CASGGRGGQETQYF
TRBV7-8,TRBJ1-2,CASSLYSLPDGYTF
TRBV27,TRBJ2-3,CASKVDLASDTQYF
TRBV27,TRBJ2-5,CARVPRYQETQYF
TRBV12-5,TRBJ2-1,CASGLPTRTEQFF
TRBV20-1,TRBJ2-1,CSARATSGTNEQFF
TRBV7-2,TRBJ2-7,CASSLVPGVNEQYF
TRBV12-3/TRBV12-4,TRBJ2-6,CASSPGRGRANVLTF
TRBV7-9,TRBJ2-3,CASSLVTTDTQYF
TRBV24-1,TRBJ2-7,CATQGAPSNEQYF
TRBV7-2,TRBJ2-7,CACSSMQGTSVDEQYF
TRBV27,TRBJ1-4,CASGRTGSNEKLFF
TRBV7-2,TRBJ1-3,CASSLYSGTEGNTIYF
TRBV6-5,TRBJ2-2,CASSHPSGTGPGELFF
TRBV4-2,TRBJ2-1,CASSQASGGFYEQFF
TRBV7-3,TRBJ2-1,CASSLGAGVSYDEQFF
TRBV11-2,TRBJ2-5,CASSGGLAGGQDQYF
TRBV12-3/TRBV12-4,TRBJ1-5,CASSWGDQPQHF
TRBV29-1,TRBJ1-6,CSVEDQEGSPLHF